These 21 T cell receptor beta chains were all obtained from the same sample, sequenced in a study of T cell repertoires in cytomegalovirus infection. TCRdb passed the reads through MiXCR, listing each CDR3 protein once. The sample lists 310,000 or so distinct CDR3 sequences, approximately 8.9% occurring once. The sequenced sample consisted of PBMCs. These receptors came from a human donor in good health (CMV status not recorded). Some clones in this sample may be carry-over from other donors' samples.

This clonotype was counted only a few times. The chain links TRBV10-3 to TRBJ2-3, with TRBD2 identical over 7 bases. CDR1 and CDR2 (germline): ENHRY, SYGVKD. Trimming cost V 4 bases and J 1 base; bases outside gene matches: 8. The CDR3 sequence is 16 residues long. Here the CDR3 DNA reads TGTGCCATCAGTGGCACTAGCGCCGGGGGCACAGATACGCAGTATTTT. Translation gives CAISGTSAGGTDTQYF.

In its sample, this clonotype was seen a few times. V and J are TRBV6-2 or TRBV6-3 and TRBJ1-5, with D perhaps matching TRBD1 (5 bases). Trimming shortened V by 8 bases and J by 6 bases, and 26 bases separated the two germline ends. Germline V gene sequence: CDR1 MNHEY, CDR2 SVGEGT. This CDR3 has 17 amino acids. CDR3 sequence: CASADSYGTGHGQPQHF. Written as DNA, the CDR3 is TGTGCCAGCGCCGACAGTTACGGTACGGGTCACGGTCAGCCCCAGCATTTT.

This clonotype was seen ten or more times. This chain joins TRBV12-3 or TRBV12-4 and TRBJ2-2; maybe TRBD1 (6 bases). The CDR3 totals 15 residues. V lost 6 bases and J 1 base, leaving 12 bases between the germline ends. The CDR3 region has the DNA TGTGCCAGCAGCTCAGGGGAAGGGAACACCGGGGAGCTGTTTTTT. Translation: CASSSGEGNTGELFF.

This clonotype was observed a few times. The V and J genes are TRBV10-3 and TRBJ1-1, with D possibly being TRBD1 (6 bases). Trimming shortened V by 10 bases and J by 4 bases, and 16 bases separated the two germline ends. The length of the CDR3 is 13 residues. The germline CDR1 and CDR2 sequences are ENHRY and SYGVKD. This chain's CDR3 is CATHREGGTEAFF. In DNA, the CDR3 is TGTGCCACGCACAGGGAGGGGGGCACTGAAGCTTTCTTT.

This clonotype showed up many times. This rearrangement joins TRBV7-9 to TRBJ2-7; D is undetermined. V dropped 2 bases and J dropped 8 bases, with 13 bases sitting between them. In germline, CDR1 is SEHNR, CDR2 FQNEAQ (reference sequence). This CDR3 spans 13 amino acids. This chain's CDR3 is CASSLYPSDQQYF. The DNA of the CDR3 is TGTGCCAGCAGCTTATATCCCAGCGATCAGCAGTACTTC.

The chain combines TRBV28 with TRBJ1-2; D gene ambiguous. V lost 3 bases and J 7 bases, leaving 9 bases between the germline ends. The CDR3 totals 12 residues. CDR1 and CDR2 from the germline V gene are MDHEN and SYDVKM. Written as DNA, the CDR3 is TGTGCCAGCAGTTTTCTAGGCACTGGCTACACCTTC. It encodes CASSFLGTGYTF.

This clonotype was seen a handful of times. This chain uses TRBV23-1 with TRBJ2-2; 9 nucleotides align to TRBD1. TRBV23-1 has ORF status, its function being uncertain. The CDR3 is made up of 15 amino acids. J was trimmed by 4 bases and V by 3 bases; bases with no gene match: 3. CDR3: CASSHYRGPTGELFF. The CDR3 coding sequence is TGCGCCAGCAGTCACTACAGGGGGCCCACCGGGGAGCTGTTTTTT.

This clonotype has more than one count but fewer than ten. J is TRBJ1-1 and V is TRBV5-1; the D gene is possibly TRBD1 (5 bases). Germline V CDR1 and CDR2: SGHRS, YFSETQ. The length of the CDR3 is 15 residues. Trimming took off 3 bases at V and 4 bases at J, with 16 bases between the two ends. The DNA of the CDR3 is TGCGCCAGCAGCTGGAACCTTGGAGGGGCCACTGAAGCTTTCTTT. This encodes CASSWNLGGATEAFF.

This clonotype was seen a few times. The chain carries TRBV20-1 and TRBJ1-2; D might be TRBD1 (5 bases). Germline CDR1 reads DFQATT; CDR2 reads SNEGSKA (reference sequence). The CDR3 runs 11 residues. With 7 bases removed from V and 2 bases from J, the gap between germline ends came to 8 bases. The CDR3 bases are TGCAGTGGGACAACCAACTATGGCTACACCTTC. It translates to CSGTTNYGYTF.

The sample holds many counts of this clonotype. The chain's CDR3 is CASSARATYEQYF. The CDR3, as DNA: TGTGCCAGCAGCGCCCGCGCCACCTACGAGCAGTACTTC. V is TRBV6-2 or TRBV6-3 and J is TRBJ2-7; D ambiguous. The ends were cut back, 6 bases at V and 2 bases at J, with 11 bases in the middle. This CDR3 has 13 amino acids. Germline V gene lookup returns CDR1 MNHEY and CDR2 SVGEGT.

This clonotype has ten or more counts. The chain employs TRBV18 and TRBJ1-1; the D is unclear. The germline V gene encodes CDR1 KGHSH and CDR2 LQKENI. The CDR3 runs to 15 residues. With 0 bases removed from V and 5 bases from J, the gap between germline ends came to 13 bases. CDR3 DNA sequence: TGTGCCAGCTCACCACCCTGGAGCGAGAGGACTGAAGCTTTCTTT. Protein sequence: CASSPPWSERTEAFF.

This clonotype was observed a handful of times. The chain uses TRBV20-1 and TRBJ2-6; a weak D match, TRBD1 (6 bases). The CDR3 is made up of 14 amino acids. CDR1 DFQATT and CDR2 SNEGSKA come from the germline V gene (reference sequence). V lost 4 bases and J lost 0, with 7 bases in between. CDR3 loop: CSAIQGSGANVLTF. DNA for the CDR3: TGCAGTGCTATACAGGGCTCTGGGGCCAACGTCCTGACTTTC.

At least ten counts were recorded for this clonotype. For the CDR3, the DNA is TGTGCCAGCAGCTTCTCCGGGACAGGGCTAAGAGAGCAGTACTTC. As protein: CASSFSGTGLREQYF. V gene TRBV7-8 combines with J gene TRBJ2-7, with TRBD1 matching over 9 bases. The CDR3 has 15 amino acids. V was pared by 3 bases and J by 7 bases, with 10 bases of the junction left unmatched. Germline V gives CDR1 SGHVS, CDR2 FQNEAQ.

The rearrangement links TRBV29-1 to TRBJ1-2; 7 nucleotides match TRBD1. The V gene's germline CDR1 is SQVTM and CDR2 ANQGSEA. V lost 5 bases and J lost 5; bases outside the gene matches: 14. There are 15 residues in the CDR3. The CDR3 bases are TGCAGCGTTCCTTACTATGGGACAGACACTTATGGCTACACCTTC. Residues: CSVPYYGTDTYGYTF. The full variable domain, its missing parts supplied by reference TRBV29-1 and TRBJ1-2, is SAVISQKPSRDICQRGTSLTIQCQVDSQVTMMFWYRQQPGQSLTLIATANQGSEATYESGFVIDKFPISRPNLTFSTLTVSNMSPEDSSIYLCSVPYYGTDTYGYTFGSGTRLTVV.

This clonotype came up a few times. CDR3 DNA sequence: TGTGCCACCAGCAGGGGGGGGAAGTCTGGTGAGCAGTTCTTC. Its protein is CATSRGGKSGEQFF. The rearrangement joins TRBV15 to TRBJ2-1; 7 bases line up with TRBD2. Germline CDR1 LNHNV, CDR2 YYDKDF (reference sequence). CDR3 length: 14 residues. V gave up 3 bases and J gave up 9 bases; unmatched junction bases: 8.

The chain uses TRBV5-1 and TRBJ2-7, with 9 bases aligning to TRBD1. Germline values: CDR1 SGHRS, CDR2 YFSETQ. The CDR3 spans 15 residues. V shed 5 bases, J shed 5 bases, and the junction held 11 bases outside the gene matches. The CDR3 region is CASRGYGQGSHEQYF. The CDR3, as DNA: TGCGCCAGCAGAGGCTACGGACAGGGGTCGCACGAGCAGTACTTC.

The sample holds many counts of this clonotype. V usage is TRBV6-1 and J usage is TRBJ2-7; unclear D gene. CDR1 is MNHNS and CDR2 is SASEGT in the germline V gene. The CDR3 extends over 11 amino acids. Trimming left V 4 bases short and J 4 bases short, with 5 bases between. CDR3 sequence reads: CASSVGYEQYF. In DNA, the CDR3 is TGTGCCAGCAGTGTCGGGTACGAGCAGTACTTC.

This clonotype appeared a few times. V is TRBV20-1 and J is TRBJ2-5; 13 nucleotides agree with TRBD2. The length of the CDR3 is 15 residues. J gave up 5 bases and V 6 bases, and 9 bases lay outside the gene matches. Germline CDR1 is DFQATT and CDR2 is SNEGSKA (reference sequence). CDR3 sequence reads: CSATTSGGSRETQYF. The CDR3 DNA reads as TGCAGTGCAACGACTAGCGGGGGGTCTCGGGAGACCCAGTACTTC.

This clonotype turned up a few times. Sequence at one end of the junction differs from germline and may be a read error. This rearrangement joins TRBV19 to TRBJ1-3; a weak D match, TRBD1 (6 bases). CDR1 and CDR2 from the germline V gene are LNHDA and SQIVND (reference sequence). CDR3 size: 11 residues. The CDR3, as DNA: TGTGCCAGTAGTGGATGGACAGAAGGGAGTTTT. Protein product: CASSGWTEGSF.

In this sample, this clonotype turned up many times. CDR3: CASSLPARGRFTDTQYF. CDR3 sequence (DNA): TGTGCCAGCAGCTTGCCTGCCCGAGGGAGATTCACAGATACGCAGTATTTT. This chain connects TRBV5-8 to TRBJ2-3; a possible D gene is TRBD2 (5 bases). CDR1 is SGHTS, CDR2 YDEGEE, per germline. V was trimmed by 1 base and J by 2 bases, leaving 17 bases between them. The CDR3 is 17 amino acids.

This clonotype was picked up a small number of times. The V call is TRBV2, the J call TRBJ2-7, with TRBD2 matching 9 bases. V lost 8 bases to trimming and J lost 5 bases; unmatched junction nucleotides: 10. The CDR3 has 14 amino acids. Germline CDR1 is SNHLY and CDR2 is FYNNEI. CDR3 DNA: TGTGCCAGCGGCGGGGGGGCCCTCTTCAACGAGCAGTACTTC. Translated, it gives CASGGGALFNEQYF.